The rows below give T cell receptor beta chains drawn from one sample of a study of T-cell reconstitution after alpha-beta-depleted transplantation in children. Each CDR3 protein is one row after TCRdb ran MiXCR on the PCR reads. The repertoire includes approximately 79,000 distinct CDR3 sequences, 15% to 20% of them detected once, and about 51% sits in the top ten. The sample in question was PBMCs, mostly from graft donor cells, obtained 360 days after TCRalphabeta/CD19-depleted stem cell transplant. The receptors here all came from a male patient aged 2-15 years who had a stem cell transplant for acute lymphoblastic leukemia, so the T cells may come from the graft donor. The CDR3 runs from the conserved cysteine through the conserved F or W. D genes are given only for firm matches. Clone size is shown for a subset of rows, as once, few, many or a class of expanded clone.

cdr3_length	v_call	clone_size	j_call	d_call	cdr3_nt	cdr3_aa
18	TRBV21-1	-	TRBJ2-3	-	TGTGCCAGCAGCGGAAGAGGAACTAGCGGGAGATCGGCAGATACGCAGTATTTT	CASSGRGTSGRSADTQYF
16	TRBV7-6	few	TRBJ2-7	TRBD2	TGTGCCAGCAGCTTAGGGGGACTAGCGGATTCCTACGAGCAGTACTTC	CASSLGGLADSYEQYF
16	TRBV28	-	TRBJ2-4	TRBD2	TGTGCCAGCAGTTTATGGAAACTAGCGGGAGCTAGGATTCAGTACTTC	CASSLWKLAGARIQYF
13	TRBV7-6	-	TRBJ2-4	-	TGTGCCAGCAGCTTAGTACCGTCTAGCGATCAGTACTTC	CASSLVPSSDQYF
13	TRBV12-3/TRBV12-4	few	TRBJ2-7	-	TGTGCCAGCAGTTTAAAGGATTCCTACGAGCAGTACTTC	CASSLKDSYEQYF
13	TRBV12-3/TRBV12-4	few	TRBJ2-1	-	TGTGCCAGCCTAGGGGCTTCCTACAATGAGCAGTTCTTC	CASLGASYNEQFF
13	TRBV10-3	-	TRBJ1-1	-	TGTGCCATCAGTCCGGGCCCAAACACTGAAGCTTTCTTT	CAISPGPNTEAFF
15	TRBV5-4	few	TRBJ1-2	TRBD1	TGTGCCAGCAGCTTGCCGGACAGGGGACTCTATGGCTACACCTTC	CASSLPDRGLYGYTF
15	TRBV11-3	-	TRBJ2-5	-	TGTGCCAGCAGCTTAGTCCTGGGCAGGCAAGAGACCCAGTACTTC	CASSLVLGRQETQYF
15	TRBV5-1	-	TRBJ2-7	TRBD1	TGCGCCAGCAGCTTGACCCGGACAGGTCCCTACGAGCAGTACTTC	CASSLTRTGPYEQYF
14	TRBV5-6	few	TRBJ2-1	-	TGTGCCAGCAGCTTGTATGACAGAGGTAATGAGCAGTTCTTC	CASSLYDRGNEQFF
14	TRBV12-5	few	TRBJ2-1	-	TGTGCTAGTGGTTTGGGACAGGGAGGAAATGAGCAGTTCTTC	CASGLGQGGNEQFF
15	TRBV10-1	few	TRBJ2-1	TRBD1	TGCGCCAGCAGTCCTTACTGGACAGGGGACAATGAGCAGTTCTTC	CASSPYWTGDNEQFF
15	TRBV4-1	-	TRBJ1-4	-	TGCGCCAGCGGTCGTAGCGTATGGTCTAATGAAAAACTGTTTTTT	CASGRSVWSNEKLFF
14	TRBV10-3	few	TRBJ2-3	TRBD2	TGTGCCATCAATTTAGCGGGGCCCACAGATACGCAGTATTTT	CAINLAGPTDTQYF
15	TRBV7-2	-	TRBJ2-1	-	TGTGCCAGCAGCTTAGCGGGGATCGGTGGTATTGAGCAGTTCTTC	CASSLAGIGGIEQFF
14	TRBV5-5	-	TRBJ2-7	TRBD1	TGTGCCAGCATCGTTGTGGCAGGGGGCAACGAGCAGTACTTC	CASIVVAGGNEQYF
14	TRBV27	-	TRBJ2-7	-	TGTGCCAGCAGTTTCGGGACTGTCCCCTACGAGCAGTACTTC	CASSFGTVPYEQYF
16	TRBV7-9	few	TRBJ1-2	TRBD1	TGTGCCAGCAGCTTTCCCTTAGGAACAGGGGATGGTGGCTACACCTTC	CASSFPLGTGDGGYTF
15	TRBV7-9	once	TRBJ2-7	-	TGTGCCAGCAGCTTAGCGGTCCCGGGCTCCTACGAGCAGTACTTC	CASSLAVPGSYEQYF
15	TRBV11-2	-	TRBJ2-7	TRBD1	TGTGCCAGCAGCTTAGGGGGACAGGGGGGGTACGAGCAGTACTTC	CASSLGGQGGYEQYF
15	TRBV16	many	TRBJ1-1	-	TGTGCCAGCAGCCAATTGCGGGAATTGAACACTGAAGCTTTCTTT	CASSQLRELNTEAFF
12	TRBV20-1	-	TRBJ1-5	-	TGCAGTGCTAGAGTAAACAATCAGCCCCAGCATTTT	CSARVNNQPQHF
15	TRBV7-7	few	TRBJ2-3	-	TGTGCCAGCCAGAGGGATCTAACTAGCACAGATACGCAGTATTTT	CASQRDLTSTDTQYF
14	TRBV2	few	TRBJ2-7	-	TGTGCCAGCAGCTCGAACGGACGGGGCTACGAGCAGTACTTC	CASSSNGRGYEQYF
15	TRBV29-1	few	TRBJ2-7	TRBD1	TGCAGCGCTTCAAACCGGGACAGGGGGTTCTACGAGCAGTACTTC	CSASNRDRGFYEQYF
15	TRBV5-1	-	TRBJ2-7	-	TGCGCCAGCAGCCTGAGGGGCGTGTCGTGGGACGAGCAGTACTTC	CASSLRGVSWDEQYF
13	TRBV28	few	TRBJ2-3	-	TGTGCCAGCAGTATTTGGGCCGCAGATACGCAGTATTTT	CASSIWAADTQYF
13	TRBV5-1	once	TRBJ2-1	TRBD2	TGCGCCAGCAGCTGGGGAGCGGGGTATGAGCAGTTCTTC	CASSWGAGYEQFF
18	TRBV4-1	-	TRBJ2-2	TRBD2	TGCGCCAGCAGCCAAACGTATCGACTAGCGGAAGAGACCGGGGAGCTGTTTTTT	CASSQTYRLAEETGELFF
13	TRBV12-3/TRBV12-4	-	TRBJ2-7	-	TGTGCCAGCAGTTTAGCGGATCTCTACGAGCAGTACTTC	CASSLADLYEQYF
14	TRBV20-1	-	TRBJ2-7	TRBD2	TGCAGTGCTAGAGACCGGGGACTACCCTACGAGCAGTACTTC	CSARDRGLPYEQYF
13	TRBV12-3/TRBV12-4	few	TRBJ2-7	TRBD2	TGTGCCAGCAGTCCGAGCGGGAGCGTCGGGCAGTACTTC	CASSPSGSVGQYF
16	TRBV2	once	TRBJ2-2	-	TGTGCCAGCACCCTAACCTCGACAGTGAACACCGGGGAGCTGTTTTTT	CASTLTSTVNTGELFF
16	TRBV6-5	few	TRBJ2-1	-	TGTGCCAGCAGTTACGCGGGTTTTAGCTCCTACAATGAGCAGTTCTTC	CASSYAGFSSYNEQFF
19	TRBV11-2	-	TRBJ2-1	TRBD2	TGTGCCAGCAGCTTAGACGGGACTAGCGGGAGGGCCGGTTTTAATGAGCAGTTCTTC	CASSLDGTSGRAGFNEQFF
16	TRBV10-3	few	TRBJ2-3	-	TGTGCCATCAGTGAGTCTTGGAGCAGTAGCACAGATACGCAGTATTTT	CAISESWSSSTDTQYF
16	TRBV12-3/TRBV12-4	-	TRBJ2-2	-	TGTGCCAGCAGTTTAGGACTAACTCCGTACACCGGGGAGCTGTTTTTT	CASSLGLTPYTGELFF
15	TRBV5-1	-	TRBJ2-2	TRBD2	TGCGCCAGCAGCTTGCGAGCGGGAGGTTCGGGGGAGCTGTTTTTT	CASSLRAGGSGELFF
14	TRBV5-1	many	TRBJ2-1	-	TGCGCCAGCAGCCCCGGGACACTTTACAATGAGCAGTTCTTC	CASSPGTLYNEQFF
15	TRBV7-6	-	TRBJ2-2	TRBD2	TGTGCCAGCAGCCCACTAGCGGGAGGGCCCGGGGAGCTGTTTTTT	CASSPLAGGPGELFF
12	TRBV7-9	many	TRBJ1-1	-	TGTGCCAGCAGCCCGTTGGAGGCCGAAGCTTTCTTT	CASSPLEAEAFF
16	TRBV28	few	TRBJ2-3	TRBD2	TGTGCCAGCAGTTTATGGCCTAGCGGGAGTTCCGATACGCAGTATTTT	CASSLWPSGSSDTQYF
16	TRBV6-5	-	TRBJ2-2	TRBD2	TGTGCCAGCAGTTATGGGGCCGGGAGGGCAACCGGGGAGCTGTTTTTT	CASSYGAGRATGELFF
16	TRBV5-6	-	TRBJ2-7	TRBD2	TGTGCCAGCAGCTTGACGGGGGGTACCTCATCCTACGAGCAGTACTTC	CASSLTGGTSSYEQYF
12	TRBV12-3/TRBV12-4	few	TRBJ2-7	-	TGTGCCAGCAGTCTCTCCCGGGATCGGTGGAACTTC	CASSLSRDRWNF